This T cell receptor (beta chain) was sequenced during a study of glioma-infiltrating T cells after dendritic cell vaccination. About the study: Patients had newly diagnosed or recurrent glioblastoma and received dendritic cell vaccines.

Time point of the sample: after dendritic cell vaccination, including at tumor progression/relapse. PBMC sampling occurred before vaccination, two weeks after the third dose, and at progression. V lost 3 bases, J lost 10 bases, and 9 bases lay in between. Germline values: CDR1 LNHDA, CDR2 SQIVND (reference sequence). This CDR3 is built from 11 residues. Assay: immunoSEQ multiplex PCR; the TCRdb copy retains only in-frame clones and omits some. The sample includes roughly 100,000 clones, 85% to 90% of them seen just once. A word on this clone: Its antigen is currently unknown.

Study-wide results and caveats: Longer survival after dendritic cell vaccination followed higher pretreatment TIL content.

The clonotype comes from a human donor with glioblastoma. The chain recombines TRBV19 with TRBJ1-1; unclear D gene. Sample: blood, taken after dendritic cell vaccination. For the CDR3, the DNA is TGTGCCAGTAGTATCGTCGGAGCAGCTTTCTTT. Protein product: CASSIVGAAFF. Full variable domain (outside the CDR3, taken from reference TRBV19 and TRBJ1-1): DGGITQSPKYLFRKEGQNVTLSCEQNLNHDAMYWYRQDPGQGLRLIYYSQIVNDFQKGDIAEGYSVSREKKESFPLTVTSAQKNPTAFYLCASSIVGAAFFGQGTRLTVV.